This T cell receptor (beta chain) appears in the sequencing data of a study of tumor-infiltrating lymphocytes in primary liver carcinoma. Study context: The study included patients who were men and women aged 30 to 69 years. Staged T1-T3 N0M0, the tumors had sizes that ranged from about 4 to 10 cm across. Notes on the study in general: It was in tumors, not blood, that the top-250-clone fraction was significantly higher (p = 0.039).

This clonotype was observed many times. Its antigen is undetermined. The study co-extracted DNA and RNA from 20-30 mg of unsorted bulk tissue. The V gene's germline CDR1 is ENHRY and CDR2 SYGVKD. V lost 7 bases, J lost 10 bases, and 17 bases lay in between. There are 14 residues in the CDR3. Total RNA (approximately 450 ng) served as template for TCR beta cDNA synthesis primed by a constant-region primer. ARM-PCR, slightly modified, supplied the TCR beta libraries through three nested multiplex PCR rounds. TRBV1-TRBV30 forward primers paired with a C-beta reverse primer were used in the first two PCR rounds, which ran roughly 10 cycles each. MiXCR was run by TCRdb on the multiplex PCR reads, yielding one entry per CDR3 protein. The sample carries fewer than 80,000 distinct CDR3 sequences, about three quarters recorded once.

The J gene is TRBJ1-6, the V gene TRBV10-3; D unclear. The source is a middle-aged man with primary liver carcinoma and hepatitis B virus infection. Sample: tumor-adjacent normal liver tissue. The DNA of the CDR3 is TGTGCCATCACCCGAGAGGGTGCTGGGTCACCCCTCCACTTT. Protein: CAITREGAGSPLHF.